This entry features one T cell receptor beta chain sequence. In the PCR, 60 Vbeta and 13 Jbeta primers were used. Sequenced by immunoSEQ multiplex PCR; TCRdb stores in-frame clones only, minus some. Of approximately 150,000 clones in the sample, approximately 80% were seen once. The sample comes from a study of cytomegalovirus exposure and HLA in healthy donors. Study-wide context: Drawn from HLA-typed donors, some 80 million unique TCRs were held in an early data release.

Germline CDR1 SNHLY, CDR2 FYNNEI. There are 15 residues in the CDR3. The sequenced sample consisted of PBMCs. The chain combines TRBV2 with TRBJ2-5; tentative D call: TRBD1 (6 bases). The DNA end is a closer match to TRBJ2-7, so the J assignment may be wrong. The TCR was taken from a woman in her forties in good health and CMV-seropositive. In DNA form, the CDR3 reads TGTGCCAGCAATGGAGTACAGGGCGGAGGCTACGAGCAGTACTTC. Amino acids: CASNGVQGGGYEQYF.